The 17 T cell receptor beta chains below all came from one sample that was sequenced in a study of blood T cells in healthy people across ages (dated by TCRdb to about 2015). Library preparation used 5' RACE. This sample was sequenced with an Illumina HiSeq 2500. The second PCR ran for roughly 7 to 11 cycles and used a J-beta primer mix along with a sample-barcoded 5' primer. The public sequencing data were trimmed at Q25 with fastp and processed into clonotypes with MiXCR by TCRdb, which kept only in-frame beta chains. Every entry covers one CDR3 protein and lists the most common genes and DNA from its rows. The sample has hundreds of thousands of distinct CDR3 sequences on record, approximately 53% of them singletons. The ten largest clones add up to roughly 40% of the sample. The specimen was blood. The receptors shown here come from a man aged 80 or over in good health.

V usage is TRBV11-2 and J usage is TRBJ2-5, with D perhaps TRBD2 (7 bases). The CDR3 length is 16 residues. The V end was cut by 5 bases, the J end by 5 bases, with 21 bases between. Per germline, CDR1 SGHAT and CDR2 FQNNGV. This CDR3 reads CASSPQGRGVRETQYF. The CDR3 nucleotides are TGTGCCAGCAGCCCACAGGGACGGGGGGTTCGCGAGACCCAGTACTTC.

The rearrangement links TRBV7-6 to TRBJ2-3, with D unresolved. Germline V CDR1 and CDR2: SGHVS, FNYEAQ. Between the trimmed V and J ends, which lost 2 bases and 3 bases, there was a span of 12 bases. The CDR3 length is 15 residues. CDR3 DNA sequence: TGTGCCAGCAGCTTAAATCGGCGGTTAACAGATACGCAGTATTTT. Encoded protein: CASSLNRRLTDTQYF.

As regards this clonotype: One end of the junction varies from germline; a read error may be responsible. The J gene is TRBJ2-3, the V gene TRBV29-1, with a tentative D call TRBD1 (5 bases). CDR1 is SQVTM and CDR2 is ANQGSEA in the germline V gene. The CDR3 runs 14 residues. CDR3 nucleotides: TGCAGCGTACGGACACAACGTACCACAGATGCGCAGTATTTT. As protein: CSVRTQRTTDAQYF.

The table lists this clonotype with a few counts. The V call is TRBV29-1, the J call TRBJ2-7; 8 nucleotides agree with TRBD2. V lost 6 bases, J lost 0 bases, and 10 bases stayed unmatched. The CDR3 sequence is 15 residues long. Germline assignment: CDR1 SQVTM and CDR2 ANQGSEA. The CDR3 nucleotides are TGCAGCGTGGGATGGGGGCGGGAGGCCTCCTACGAGCAGTACTTC. Residues: CSVGWGREASYEQYF.

This clonotype turned up a few times. This rearrangement joins TRBV11-1 to TRBJ2-7; TRBD1 is a possible D gene (6 bases). The CDR3 covers 18 residues. V was pared by 2 bases and J by 3 bases, with 23 bases between. Germline V gene data show CDR1 as SGHAT and CDR2 as FQDESV (reference sequence). This CDR3 is CASSLYPWGQQGNYEQYF. CDR3 DNA: TGTGCCAGCAGCTTATATCCCTGGGGTCAGCAGGGGAACTACGAGCAGTACTTC.

The chain combines TRBV4-1 with TRBJ2-3, with 7 bases aligning to TRBD2. The CDR3 totals 14 residues. Trimming at V came to 3 bases and at J to 8 bases, leaving 8 bases not matched to a gene. CDR1 and CDR2 (germline): MGHRA, YSYEKL. The CDR3 DNA follows: TGCGCCAGCAGCCAGCTTGCAAGCGGGACTACGCAGTATTTT. Protein sequence: CASSQLASGTTQYF.

This clonotype appeared many times. This chain uses TRBV6-1 with TRBJ2-3; D uncertain. There are 14 residues in the CDR3. Trimming left V 9 bases short and J 4 bases short, with 17 bases between. Germline CDR1 MNHNS, CDR2 SASEGT. This CDR3 is CASSTRTVADTQYF. Here the CDR3 DNA reads TGTGCCAGTTCTACCCGAACGGTGGCAGATACGCAGTATTTT.

V and J are TRBV6-1 and TRBJ2-1; tentatively, D is TRBD2 (6 bases). Germline V gene lookup returns CDR1 MNHNS and CDR2 SASEGT. Trimming removed 6 bases at V and 7 bases at J, with 19 bases between. This CDR3 is built from 15 residues. CDR3 residues: CASRTRGLPKNEQFF. The CDR3 nucleotides are TGTGCCAGCAGGACACGGGGGTTGCCTAAAAATGAGCAGTTCTTC.

The chain joins TRBV7-9 to TRBJ2-1; 11 positions match TRBD2. The germline CDR1 and CDR2 sequences are SEHNR and FQNEAQ (reference sequence). This CDR3 contains 16 residues. Trimming at V came to 3 bases and at J to 2 bases, leaving 3 bases not matched to a gene. CDR3 sequence: CASSFSGRATYNEQFF. DNA of the CDR3: TGTGCCAGCAGCTTTAGCGGGAGGGCCACCTACAATGAGCAGTTCTTC.

This sequence joins TRBV20-1 and TRBJ1-2; 9 nucleotides align to TRBD1. The trim removed 3 bases at V and 7 bases at J, leaving 12 bases unmatched. The V gene's germline CDR1 is DFQATT and CDR2 SNEGSKA (reference sequence). The CDR3 loop spans 15 amino acids. The CDR3 spells CSASEGQGGLSGYTF. The CDR3 nucleotides read TGCAGTGCTAGCGAGGGACAGGGAGGTCTCAGTGGCTACACCTTC.

Written as DNA, the CDR3 is TGTGCCAGCAGTGAAGATCCGGGACCCCCGTTCGAGCAGTACTTC. It yields the protein CASSEDPGPPFEQYF. The chain recombines TRBV6-1 with TRBJ2-4; possibly TRBD1 or TRBD2 for D (5 bases each). Near its end, the DNA agrees better with TRBJ2-7, so the J call may be wrong. There are 15 residues in the CDR3. Germline V gene lookup returns CDR1 MNHNS and CDR2 SASEGT.

The chain carries TRBV14 and TRBJ2-4, with 7 bases fitting TRBD2. The CDR3 has 19 residues. The ends lost 1 base at V and 4 bases at J; junction bases unmatched: 16. Germline CDR1 SGHDN, CDR2 FVKESK. The CDR3 protein is CASSQAVGWREYKKNIQYF. The CDR3 nucleotides read TGTGCCAGCAGCCAAGCGGTTGGTTGGCGGGAGTATAAGAAAAACATTCAGTACTTC.

The rearrangement uses TRBV12-3 or TRBV12-4 and TRBJ2-7, with TRBD1 matching over 8 bases. The CDR3 runs 15 residues. Trimming took 6 bases from V and 4 from J; bases not matched to a gene: 11. The chain's CDR3 is CASSPGDRTTYEQYF. The CDR3 nucleotides read TGTGCCAGCAGCCCGGGGGACAGGACTACGTACGAGCAGTACTTC.

The V call is TRBV20-1, the J call TRBJ1-1; TRBD1 matches 9 bases. The V segment lost 5 bases and the J segment 6 bases; nucleotides outside the gene matches: 13. Per the germline V gene, CDR1 is DFQATT and CDR2 is SNEGSKA (reference sequence). The CDR3 runs to 15 residues. The CDR3 protein is CSAYRGLVGLSEAFF. CDR3 DNA sequence: TGCAGTGCTTACAGGGGGCTCGTGGGTTTGTCTGAAGCTTTCTTT.

This clonotype was seen more than once but under ten times. This chain joins TRBV20-1 and TRBJ2-7; D is perhaps TRBD1 or TRBD2 (5 bases each). The CDR3 loop spans 14 amino acids. Looked up from germline, CDR1 is DFQATT and CDR2 is SNEGSKA (reference sequence). Trimming stripped 4 bases from V and 5 bases from J, with 18 bases between. CDR3 region: CSATRDPFLDEQYF. The CDR3 DNA is TGCAGTGCTACCCGGGACCCCTTTTTGGACGAGCAGTACTTC.

This clonotype has just one count. The chain uses TRBV7-9 and TRBJ2-1, with TRBD2 identical over 9 bases. The J segment lost 7 bases and the V segment lost 7 bases, leaving 2 bases of the junction unmatched. Germline CDR1 and CDR2: SEHNR and FQNEAQ (reference sequence). The CDR3 runs to 12 residues. The CDR3 here is CASTSGINEQFF. The DNA of the CDR3 is TGTGCCAGCACTAGCGGGATTAATGAGCAGTTCTTC.

V and J are TRBV12-3 or TRBV12-4 and TRBJ2-7, with 11 nucleotides matching TRBD2. CDR3 length: 15 residues. The junction had 3 bases not matched to a gene; V was cut back by 1 base and J by 4 bases. The CDR3 sequence is CASSLGSSGRYEQYF. In DNA, the CDR3 is TGTGCCAGCAGTTTAGGTTCTAGCGGGAGGTACGAGCAGTACTTC.